This section outlines one TCR beta chain sequence together with its context. This record belongs to a study of technical replicates of blood from a few donors. The germline CDR1 and CDR2 sequences are SEHNR and FQNEAQ (reference sequence). The CDR3 runs 17 residues. Trimming took 7 bases from V and 4 from J; bases not matched to a gene: 14. Sequencing was performed with immunoSEQ multiplex PCR; in TCRdb, only in-frame clones are kept and a portion is missing. This sample carries over 70,000 clones, 96% of them seen once, and the ten largest clones take nearly 0.2%. Sequenced: T cells isolated from PBMCs. This clonotype was obtained from a human donor in good health. The gene calls are TRBV7-9 and TRBJ2-1; TRBD1 matches at 9 bases. The CDR3 coding sequence is TGTGCCAGCACCCCTAGGTTTGACAGGGGGTTATACAATGAGCAGTTCTTC. It yields the protein CASTPRFDRGLYNEQFF. Drawing the rest from reference TRBV7-9 and TRBJ2-1, the complete variable domain is DTGVSQNPRHKITKRGQNVTFRCDPISEHNRLYWYRQTLGQGPEFLTYFQNEAQLEKSRLLSDRFSAERPKGSFSTLEIQRTEQGDSAMYLCASTPRFDRGLYNEQFFGPGTRLTVL.